These 17 T cell receptor beta chains were sequenced from one sample in a study of T-cell reconstitution after alpha-beta-depleted transplantation in children. It was with unique molecular identifiers that the TCRbeta library was prepared. TCRdb re-called the PCR reads with MiXCR, one entry per CDR3 protein. The sample has 400,000 to 500,000 distinct CDR3 sequences, approximately 11% seen once. The starting material was PBMCs from the stem cell graft donor, obtained from the stem cell graft. The origin of the receptors is a human donor who donated a stem cell graft to a child with acute myeloid leukemia.

There are a few counts of this clonotype. CDR3 in amino acids: CASSKGANYGYTF. The CDR3 DNA reads TGCGCCAGCAGCAAGGGAGCAAACTATGGCTACACCTTC. The J gene is TRBJ1-2, the V gene TRBV5-1; D not certain. Germline CDR1 SGHRS, CDR2 YFSETQ. V lost 4 bases and J 2 bases, leaving 9 bases between the germline ends. This CDR3 is 13 amino acids long.

This clonotype was observed a handful of times. The rearrangement joins TRBV11-2 to TRBJ1-6; 7 nucleotides line up with TRBD1. The CDR3 has 20 residues. J lost 0 bases, V lost 5 bases, and 16 bases had no gene match. The germline gives CDR1 SGHAT, CDR2 FQNNGV. CDR3 sequence: CASSIQGLRTGSSYNSPLHF. In nucleotides, the CDR3 is TGTGCCAGCAGCATCCAGGGACTGAGGACAGGAAGCTCCTATAATTCACCCCTCCACTTT.

The V call is TRBV5-4, the J call TRBJ2-1, with D possibly being TRBD1 or TRBD2 (5 bases each). CDR3 length equals 15 residues. Trimming stripped 5 bases from V and 8 bases from J, with 20 bases between. Looked up from germline, CDR1 is SGHNT and CDR2 is YYREEE (reference sequence). As DNA, the CDR3 is TGTGCCAGCAGGCCGGAGCTGAGAGGGGCGGATGAGCAGTTCTTC. It encodes CASRPELRGADEQFF.

This rearrangement joins TRBV18 to TRBJ2-2, with D uncertain. This CDR3 is built from 14 residues. Trimming shortened V by 0 bases and J by 6 bases, and 8 bases separated the two germline ends. Germline CDR1 and CDR2: KGHSH and LQKENI. The CDR3, as DNA: TGTGCCAGCTCACCACCGGGCTTTGCCGGGGAGCTGTTTTTT. It specifies CASSPPGFAGELFF.

This clonotype was detected only a few times. The rearrangement links TRBV7-2 to TRBJ1-1; 9 bases align to TRBD1. The CDR3 runs 17 residues. After removal of 6 bases from V and 4 bases from J, the junction contained 15 bases not matched to a gene. CDR1 and CDR2 (germline): SGHTA, FQGNSA. The CDR3, as DNA: TGTGCCAGCAGACGACTCGGGACAGGGTTTTTGATCACTGAAGCTTTCTTT. This translates into CASRRLGTGFLITEAFF.

This sequence joins TRBV24-1 and TRBJ2-2; 8 bases fit TRBD2. CDR1 KGHDR and CDR2 SFDVKD come from the germline V gene. The CDR3 extends over 16 amino acids. J gave up 4 bases and V 5 bases, and 8 bases lay outside the gene matches. The CDR3: CATSVGSGRGTGELFF. CDR3 bases: TGTGCCACCAGTGTGGGAAGCGGGAGAGGCACCGGGGAGCTGTTTTTT.

This clonotype turned up a few times. The chain recombines TRBV12-3 or TRBV12-4 with TRBJ2-5; no definite D call. Trimming pared 4 bases from V and 5 bases from J, leaving 8 bases between. The CDR3 contains 12 residues. This CDR3 is CASSSNGETQYF. CDR3 DNA: TGTGCCAGCAGTTCCAACGGGGAGACCCAGTACTTC.

The chain carries TRBV20-1 and TRBJ2-4; D remains ambiguous. The length of the CDR3 is 13 residues. Germline CDR1 is DFQATT and CDR2 is SNEGSKA (reference sequence). V lost 5 bases, J lost 6 bases, and 14 bases lay in between. CDR3 in DNA: TGCAGTGCTCCGGCGGATGATGGAAACATTCAGTACTTC. It encodes CSAPADDGNIQYF.

This clonotype was counted a few times. This chain joins TRBV11-2 and TRBJ1-4; TRBD1 might be the D (5 bases). The V gene lost 1 base and the J gene lost 9 bases, with 12 bases spanning the gap. Per the germline V gene, CDR1 is SGHAT and CDR2 is FQNNGV. The CDR3 extends over 14 amino acids. The CDR3 loop is CASSLVPRQKKLFF. The CDR3 bases are TGTGCCAGCAGCTTAGTGCCCCGACAGAAAAAACTGTTTTTT.

This clonotype was counted between two and nine times. This rearrangement joins TRBV6-2 or TRBV6-3 to TRBJ2-1; the D gene could be TRBD1 or TRBD2 (5 bases each). Germline loops: CDR1 MNHEY, CDR2 SVGEGT. CDR3 length equals 15 residues. V was shortened by 5 bases and J by 6 bases, with 17 bases between the two germline ends. Here the CDR3 reads CASSRHGGVANEQFF. CDR3 nucleotides: TGTGCCAGCAGTCGCCATGGGGGAGTAGCCAATGAGCAGTTCTTC.

Only a few counts were recorded for this clonotype. The gene calls are TRBV12-3 or TRBV12-4 and TRBJ2-2; the match to TRBD2 covers 7 bases. The CDR3 runs to 15 residues. V gave up 6 bases and J gave up 6 bases; unmatched junction bases: 10. The CDR3 sequence is CASSREANSPGELFF. The CDR3 DNA reads as TGTGCCAGCAGCCGGGAGGCCAATTCCCCCGGGGAGCTGTTTTTT.

The chain carries TRBV12-1 and TRBJ2-7. TRBV12-1 is a pseudogene. The length of the CDR3 is 14 residues. In nucleotides, the CDR3 is TGTGCCATCAGCTTTGAGGGAGGGCCCTACGAGCAGTACTTC. Residues: CAISFEGGPYEQYF.

This clonotype was observed a handful of times. The chain is built from TRBV28 and TRBJ1-6, with no clear D. V was shortened by 4 bases and J by 0 bases, with 10 bases between the two germline ends. Per the germline V gene, CDR1 is MDHEN and CDR2 is SYDVKM. CDR3 size: 16 residues. Here the CDR3 DNA reads TGTGCCAGCAGTTCGACCGGGATCTCCTATAATTCACCCCTCCACTTT. Encoded protein: CASSSTGISYNSPLHF.

This clonotype was recorded at least ten times. The rearrangement joins TRBV5-1 to TRBJ2-1; D call uncertain. The CDR3 length is 16 residues. Germline loops: CDR1 SGHRS, CDR2 YFSETQ. V dropped 1 base and J dropped 0 bases, with 11 bases sitting between them. The chain's CDR3 is CASSLSPVSSYNEQFF. The DNA of the CDR3 is TGCGCCAGCAGCTTGTCCCCAGTTAGCTCCTACAATGAGCAGTTCTTC.

This clonotype came up a few times. The V gene is TRBV18, the J gene TRBJ2-7; the match to TRBD1 covers 9 bases. The J segment lost 3 bases and the V segment lost 3 bases, leaving 9 bases of the junction unmatched. The CDR3 has 16 amino acids. CDR1 KGHSH and CDR2 LQKENI come from the germline V gene. CDR3 sequence reads: CASSPRQGGFGYEQYF. The CDR3 DNA follows: TGTGCCAGCTCACCCCGACAGGGGGGGTTTGGCTACGAGCAGTACTTC.

This clonotype turned up a few times. V is TRBV4-2 and J is TRBJ1-1; 7 bases are shared with TRBD1. CDR1 and CDR2 from the germline V gene are LGHNA and YNFKEQ. CDR3 size: 14 residues. J gave up 13 bases and V 0 bases, and 11 bases lay outside the gene matches. The CDR3 nucleotides read TGTGCCAGCAGCCAAGAGGGTAAGGGGACAGTTGTTTTCTTT. Residues: CASSQEGKGTVVFF.

The chain combines TRBV19 with TRBJ2-3; weak D call: TRBD2 (6 bases). Trimming took 5 bases from V and 0 from J, leaving 15 bases between them. Germline V gene sequence: CDR1 LNHDA, CDR2 SQIVND (reference sequence). This CDR3 is 16 amino acids long. The CDR3 protein is CASSPLAVRSTDTQYF. In nucleotides, the CDR3 is TGTGCCAGTAGTCCCTTAGCGGTGCGTAGCACAGATACGCAGTATTTT.